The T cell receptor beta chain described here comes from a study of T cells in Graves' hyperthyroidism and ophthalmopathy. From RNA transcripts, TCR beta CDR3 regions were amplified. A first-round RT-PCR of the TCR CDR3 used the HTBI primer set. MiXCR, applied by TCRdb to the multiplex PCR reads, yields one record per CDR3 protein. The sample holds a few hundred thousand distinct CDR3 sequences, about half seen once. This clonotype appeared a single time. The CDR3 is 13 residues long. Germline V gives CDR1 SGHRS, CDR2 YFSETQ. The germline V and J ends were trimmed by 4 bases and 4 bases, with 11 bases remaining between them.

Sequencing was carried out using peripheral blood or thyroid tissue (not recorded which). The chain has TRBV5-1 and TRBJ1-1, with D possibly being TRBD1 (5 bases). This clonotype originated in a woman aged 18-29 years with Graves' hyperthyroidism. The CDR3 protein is CASSPEGFTEAFF. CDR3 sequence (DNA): TGCGCCAGCAGCCCGGAGGGGTTCACTGAAGCTTTCTTT.